What follows are 29 T cell receptor beta chains derived from one specimen sequenced in a study of CD8 T cells in ankylosing spondylitis. TCRdb independently ran MiXCR on the 5' RACE reads; one entry per CDR3 protein. The repertoire holds 29,000 or so distinct CDR3 sequences, with roughly 5% as singletons. Sample: blood, either unsorted or a sorted T cell fraction (not recorded which). The source is a female donor with ankylosing spondylitis or in good health (not recorded which).

This clonotype was detected ten times or more. The V and J genes are TRBV9 and TRBJ2-3; the D is unclear. Looked up from germline, CDR1 is SGDLS and CDR2 is YYNGEE. The CDR3 extends over 14 amino acids. The ends were cut back, 2 bases at V and 3 bases at J, with 10 bases in the middle. CDR3 nucleotides: TGTGCCAGCAGCGTCGCGAGTAGGACAGATACGCAGTATTTT. This translates into CASSVASRTDTQYF.

The genes are TRBV9 and TRBJ1-2, with D unclear. V gave up 5 bases and J gave up 3 bases, with 14 bases separating them. CDR1 SGDLS and CDR2 YYNGEE come from the germline V gene. CDR3 size: 14 residues. CDR3 loop: CASRRNANDYGYTF. CDR3 coding DNA: TGTGCCAGCAGAAGAAATGCGAACGACTATGGCTACACCTTC.

This clonotype was picked up many times. The chain links TRBV9 to TRBJ2-5, with TRBD2 matching 12 bases. After removal of 0 bases from V and 5 bases from J, the junction contained 2 bases not matched to a gene. The CDR3 runs to 15 residues. Germline V gene sequence: CDR1 SGDLS, CDR2 YYNGEE. The CDR3 sequence is CASSVGLAGVETQYF. CDR3 nucleotides: TGTGCCAGCAGCGTAGGACTAGCGGGGGTGGAGACCCAGTACTTC.

This clonotype has a count of ten or more. The chain is built from TRBV9 and TRBJ1-4; D is unclear. Germline lookup yields CDR1 SGDLS and CDR2 YYNGEE. Trimming shortened V by 3 bases and J by 0 bases, and 6 bases separated the two germline ends. The CDR3 totals 14 residues. The CDR3 protein is CASSANPTNEKLFF. CDR3 bases: TGTGCCAGCAGCGCAAATCCAACTAATGAAAAACTGTTTTTT.

This chain uses TRBV9 with TRBJ1-1, with 8 positions matching TRBD1. CDR1 and CDR2 from the germline V gene are SGDLS and YYNGEE. Trimming at V came to 0 bases and at J to 1 base, leaving 5 bases not matched to a gene. This CDR3 has 16 residues. CDR3 nucleotide sequence: TGTGCCAGCAGCGTAGCCCGACAGGGGAGGAACACTGAAGCTTTCTTT. It is translated as CASSVARQGRNTEAFF.

The J gene is TRBJ2-2, the V gene TRBV9; D unclear. This CDR3 is 16 amino acids long. Germline CDR1 and CDR2: SGDLS and YYNGEE. Trimming left V 4 bases short and J 0 bases short, with 13 bases between. The CDR3 DNA is TGTGCCAGCAGCACGACCCAAGTAGCGAACACCGGGGAGCTGTTTTTT. It translates to CASSTTQVANTGELFF.

This clonotype was picked up many times. The V call is TRBV9, the J call TRBJ1-6; D perhaps matches TRBD1 (5 bases). CDR1 and CDR2 from the germline V gene are SGDLS and YYNGEE. CDR3 size: 16 residues. V shed 0 bases and J shed 6 bases, with 13 bases lying between them. This CDR3 reads CASSVAGGTVNSPLHF. CDR3 DNA sequence: TGTGCCAGCAGCGTAGCCGGGGGGACCGTTAATTCACCCCTCCACTTT.

This clonotype was detected only a few times. The chain couples TRBV9 to TRBJ2-5; 8 bases align to TRBD2. Losses at the gene ends were 0 bases for V and 4 bases for J; bases not matched to a gene: 8. Germline V gene sequence: CDR1 SGDLS, CDR2 YYNGEE. This CDR3 spans 16 amino acids. CDR3 residues: CASSVGSLSGRETQYF. The CDR3 coding sequence is TGTGCCAGCAGCGTAGGCTCCTTAAGCGGGAGAGAGACCCAGTACTTC.

This clonotype was found many times. V usage is TRBV9 and J usage is TRBJ2-1; D is undetermined. Per the germline V gene, CDR1 is SGDLS and CDR2 is YYNGEE. V lost 1 base and J 4 bases, leaving 15 bases between the germline ends. This CDR3 comprises 16 residues. CDR3 protein: CASSVMSSSRYNEQFF. The CDR3 DNA sequence: TGTGCCAGCAGCGTAATGTCTAGTAGTCGGTACAATGAGCAGTTCTTC.

This clonotype was counted at least ten times. The chain is built from TRBV9 and TRBJ2-6; tentatively, D is TRBD1 (6 bases). Germline values: CDR1 SGDLS, CDR2 YYNGEE. V gave up 3 bases and J gave up 4 bases, with 14 bases separating them. This CDR3 has 16 amino acids. DNA of the CDR3: TGTGCCAGCAGCGCACAAGGGGGTTCCGGGGCCAACGTCCTGACTTTC. Its protein product is CASSAQGGSGANVLTF. Variable domain in full (rest from reference TRBV9 and TRBJ2-6): DSGVTQTPKHLITATGQRVTLRCSPRSGDLSVYWYQQSLDQGLQFLIQYYNGEERAKGNILERFSAQQFPDLHSELNLSSLELGDSALYFCASSAQGGSGANVLTFGAGSRLTVL.

This clonotype turned up a few times. This chain connects TRBV9 to TRBJ2-1; D call uncertain. The CDR3 is made up of 15 amino acids. V was cut by 3 bases and J by 7 bases, with 17 bases left in between. The germline gives CDR1 SGDLS, CDR2 YYNGEE. The chain's CDR3 is CASSGEPRMENEQFF. The CDR3 nucleotides are TGTGCCAGCAGCGGGGAACCTCGTATGGAGAATGAGCAGTTCTTC.

This clonotype was picked up many times. The genes are TRBV9 and TRBJ1-1, with D perhaps matching TRBD1 (5 bases). Germline V gives CDR1 SGDLS, CDR2 YYNGEE. V was cut by 3 bases and J by 6 bases, with 12 bases left in between. The length of the CDR3 is 13 residues. The CDR3 reads CASSETDSSEAFF. CDR3 nucleotides: TGTGCCAGCAGCGAAACCGACAGCTCTGAAGCTTTCTTT.

This clonotype was seen many times. The chain uses TRBV9 and TRBJ2-1; D is unclear. CDR1 is SGDLS and CDR2 is YYNGEE in the germline V gene. The V end was cut by 0 bases, the J end by 13 bases, with 20 bases between. The CDR3 covers 15 residues. The CDR3 sequence: CASSVGISSPTSQFF. CDR3 nucleotides: TGTGCCAGCAGCGTAGGGATATCCTCACCGACGTCCCAGTTCTTC.

This clonotype was recorded at least ten times. The chain employs TRBV9 and TRBJ2-4; TRBD2 matches at 16 bases. Germline assignment: CDR1 SGDLS and CDR2 YYNGEE. The CDR3 spans 15 residues. Trimming cost V 3 bases and J 13 bases; bases outside gene matches: 7. The CDR3 is CASSESGLAGGAQYF. DNA of the CDR3: TGTGCCAGCAGCGAATCGGGACTAGCGGGGGGGGCGCAGTACTTC.

Many counts were recorded for this clonotype. The chain uses TRBV9 and TRBJ2-7; 7 bases fit TRBD2. The germline V gene has CDR1 SGDLS and CDR2 YYNGEE. This CDR3 region has 15 residues. J lost 2 bases, V lost 3 bases, and 8 bases had no gene match. CDR3 residues: CASSAGGIPTYEQYF. The DNA of the CDR3 is TGTGCCAGCAGCGCCGGGGGGATACCGACCTACGAGCAGTACTTC.

This clonotype was counted at least ten times. The rearrangement joins TRBV9 to TRBJ2-1, with 11 bases matching TRBD2. CDR1 SGDLS and CDR2 YYNGEE come from the germline V gene. The CDR3 is 15 residues long. The ends lost 0 bases at V and 10 bases at J; junction bases unmatched: 6. DNA for the CDR3: TGTGCCAGCAGCGTAGAGGGGGCTAGCGGGAGGGAGCAGTTCTTC. Protein sequence: CASSVEGASGREQFF. The full variable domain, its missing parts supplied by reference TRBV9 and TRBJ2-1, is DSGVTQTPKHLITATGQRVTLRCSPRSGDLSVYWYQQSLDQGLQFLIQYYNGEERAKGNILERFSAQQFPDLHSELNLSSLELGDSALYFCASSVEGASGREQFFGPGTRLTVL.

There are many counts of this clonotype. The CDR3 sequence is CASSVATGGGSQETQYF. The CDR3 DNA reads TGTGCCAGCAGCGTAGCTACCGGGGGCGGATCTCAAGAGACCCAGTACTTC. J is TRBJ2-5 and V is TRBV9; tentatively, D is TRBD1 or TRBD2 (6 bases each). The CDR3 contains 17 residues. CDR1 SGDLS and CDR2 YYNGEE come from the germline V gene. Trimming pared 0 bases from V and 2 bases from J, leaving 17 bases between.

This clonotype was seen more than once but under ten times. V gene TRBV9 combines with J gene TRBJ2-1; 10 bases agree with TRBD2. Germline lookup yields CDR1 SGDLS and CDR2 YYNGEE. The CDR3 length is 15 residues. Trimming took 4 bases from V and 5 from J; bases not matched to a gene: 6. The CDR3 region has the DNA TGTGCCAGCAGCCCTACTAGCGGGGAGCACAATGAGCAGTTCTTC. Translating gives CASSPTSGEHNEQFF.

In its sample, this clonotype was seen a few times. The V and J genes are TRBV9 and TRBJ2-3, with D tentatively TRBD1 or TRBD2 (5 bases each). Trimming removed 4 bases at V and 2 bases at J, with 14 bases between. Germline values: CDR1 SGDLS, CDR2 YYNGEE. There are 15 residues in the CDR3. This CDR3 reads CASSYRGLNTDTQYF. The DNA for the CDR3 is TGTGCCAGCAGCTACCGGGGCCTAAACACAGATACGCAGTATTTT.

This clonotype was detected many times. The chain is built from TRBV9 and TRBJ2-1; TRBD2 matches at 15 bases. CDR1 and CDR2 from the germline V gene are SGDLS and YYNGEE. Trimming removed 4 bases from V and 9 bases from J; junction bases left unmatched: 8. This CDR3 contains 16 residues. CDR3 coding DNA: TGTGCCAGCAGCCCAAGGACTAGCGGGGGGGCTAGTGAGCAGTTCTTC. Translating gives CASSPRTSGGASEQFF. Supplemented by reference TRBV9 and TRBJ2-1, the full variable domain reads DSGVTQTPKHLITATGQRVTLRCSPRSGDLSVYWYQQSLDQGLQFLIQYYNGEERAKGNILERFSAQQFPDLHSELNLSSLELGDSALYFCASSPRTSGGASEQFFGPGTRLTVL.

This clonotype was seen many times. J is TRBJ2-3 and V is TRBV9, with D tentatively TRBD2 (5 bases). Germline CDR1 and CDR2: SGDLS and YYNGEE. The V end was cut by 3 bases, the J end by 5 bases, with 13 bases between. The CDR3 consists of 14 residues. Here the CDR3 DNA reads TGTGCCAGCAGCGCGGGGAAGGATGGAGATACGCAGTATTTT. Its translation: CASSAGKDGDTQYF. The entire variable domain, with the rest obtained from reference TRBV9 and TRBJ2-3, is as follows: DSGVTQTPKHLITATGQRVTLRCSPRSGDLSVYWYQQSLDQGLQFLIQYYNGEERAKGNILERFSAQQFPDLHSELNLSSLELGDSALYFCASSAGKDGDTQYFGPGTRLTVL.

This clonotype was detected many times. This rearrangement joins TRBV9 to TRBJ1-2, with D unclear. This CDR3 contains 12 residues. CDR1 SGDLS and CDR2 YYNGEE come from the germline V gene. Trimming stripped 3 bases from V and 7 bases from J, with 10 bases between. The CDR3 region has the DNA TGTGCCAGCAGCGGCGGACCCCGTGGCTACACCTTC. Protein sequence: CASSGGPRGYTF.

This clonotype came up many times. The chain carries TRBV9 and TRBJ2-1, with 9 bases aligning to TRBD2. Germline V gene data show CDR1 as SGDLS and CDR2 as YYNGEE. Trimming cost V 7 bases and J 0 bases; bases outside gene matches: 14. The CDR3 runs to 18 residues. For the CDR3, the DNA is TGTGCCAGCCGCGGGGGGGGACCGGGGGAACTCTCCTACAATGAGCAGTTCTTC. This sequence encodes CASRGGGPGELSYNEQFF.

There are a few counts of this clonotype. The chain uses TRBV9 and TRBJ2-5; 9 bases agree with TRBD2. CDR1 is SGDLS, CDR2 YYNGEE, per germline. The CDR3 contains 18 residues. Trimming cost V 4 bases and J 1 base; bases outside gene matches: 14. CDR3 protein: CASSKRGASGISQETQYF. For the CDR3, the DNA is TGTGCCAGCAGCAAGCGAGGGGCTAGCGGGATTAGCCAAGAGACCCAGTACTTC.

This clonotype was observed at least ten times. The gene calls are TRBV12-3 or TRBV12-4 and TRBJ2-4; 9 bases are shared with TRBD2. V shed 5 bases, J shed 6 bases, and the junction held 11 bases outside the gene matches. The CDR3 totals 16 residues. CDR3 DNA: TGTGCCAGCAGTCATAGTGGGAGCGGGGGGATAAACATTCAGTACTTC. This sequence encodes CASSHSGSGGINIQYF.

In its sample, this clonotype was seen many times. The chain has TRBV9 and TRBJ2-2, with a tentative D call TRBD1 (6 bases). The V gene lost 0 bases and the J gene lost 4 bases, with 7 bases spanning the gap. CDR1 and CDR2 from the germline V gene are SGDLS and YYNGEE. This CDR3 comprises 14 residues. This CDR3 reads CASSVGGGTGELFF. The CDR3 DNA reads as TGTGCCAGCAGCGTAGGAGGGGGCACCGGGGAGCTGTTTTTT.

This clonotype showed up many times. The rearrangement joins TRBV9 to TRBJ2-3; 7 positions match TRBD1. Germline assignment: CDR1 SGDLS and CDR2 YYNGEE. Unmatched junction bases numbered 9, after V lost 4 bases and J lost 4 bases. The CDR3 has 15 residues. Here the CDR3 DNA reads TGTGCCAGCAGCTTTAGCAGGGGGTCTGCAGATACGCAGTATTTT. Its translation is CASSFSRGSADTQYF.

In this sample, this clonotype turned up many times. The V gene is TRBV9, the J gene TRBJ1-2; D might be TRBD1 (5 bases). Germline V lookup: CDR1 SGDLS, CDR2 YYNGEE. V shed 0 bases and J shed 3 bases, with 15 bases lying between them. The CDR3 has 16 amino acids. This CDR3 reads CASSVGHAGQDYGYTF. In DNA form, the CDR3 reads TGTGCCAGCAGCGTAGGTCATGCAGGGCAAGACTATGGCTACACCTTC.

This clonotype was observed at least ten times. This rearrangement joins TRBV9 to TRBJ1-5; no clear D. This CDR3 contains 15 residues. With 0 bases removed from V and 6 bases from J, the gap between germline ends came to 13 bases. Germline V gene data show CDR1 as SGDLS and CDR2 as YYNGEE. CDR3 region: CASSVDHGSGQPQHF. The CDR3 DNA is TGTGCCAGCAGCGTAGATCACGGCTCCGGTCAGCCCCAGCATTTT.